The entry that follows covers one T cell receptor beta chain sequence. Its antigen is unknown. The germline gives CDR1 SGHRS, CDR2 YFSETQ. V lost 0 bases to trimming and J lost 4 bases, with 32 bases between them. The CDR3 totals 22 residues. Preparation of the TCRbeta library was carried out with unique molecular identifiers. TCRdb ran MiXCR on the PCR reads and lists one entry per CDR3 protein. The data show around 800,000 distinct CDR3 sequences, roughly 15% seen once. The data are from a study of T-cell reconstitution after alpha-beta-depleted transplantation in children. Findings and caveats of the study: The study traced high day-60 TCRbeta diversity in some patients to surviving recipient T cells and thymic progenitors.

J is TRBJ2-1 and V is TRBV5-1, with a weak D call TRBD2 (6 bases). The receptor's source is a male patient younger than 18 who had a stem cell transplant for acute lymphoblastic leukemia, so the T cells may come from the graft donor. Sequences were derived from PBMCs, mostly from graft donor cells, sampled 360 days after TCRalphabeta/CD19-depleted stem cell transplant. The CDR3, as DNA: TGCGCCAGCAGCTTGGGTTACAGTGCCGGGACTTTCGATTACATCCCTTACAATGAGCAGTTCTTC. Translating gives CASSLGYSAGTFDYIPYNEQFF.